One and the same sample provided the 26 T cell receptor beta chains below, sequenced in a study of shared clonotypes between healthy human individuals. The method was immunoSEQ multiplex PCR; TCRdb's version includes in-frame clones alone and lacks a portion of them. The data hold roughly 2,500,000 clones, with approximately 93% observed a single time. Sequenced: naive CD4+ T cells from PBMCs. Subset denoted: CD45RA+ positively selected. The source is a young man in good health. Some clones in this sample may be carry-over from other donors' samples.

Of note for this clone: The conserved final phenylalanine or tryptophan is absent from the CDR3, which likely points to a read error. It is unclear where the CDR3 begins or ends on the DNA, so no DNA is shown, and the CDR3 is as TCRdb lists it. V and J are TRBV6-1 and TRBJ1-4; TRBD1 is the table's D call, not checked against the DNA. The CDR3 is 13 amino acids long, termini counted. From germline, CDR1 is MNHNS and CDR2 SASEGT. The CDR3 here is CASRSPRQGASVL.

This chain links TRBV28 with TRBJ1-1; D remains unclear. The germline V gene encodes CDR1 MDHEN and CDR2 SYDVKM. The CDR3 has 15 residues. Trimming removed 6 bases at V and 0 bases at J, with 14 bases between. CDR3 sequence (DNA): TGTGCCAGCAGAATTTTCGACACCGTGAACACTGAAGCTTTCTTT. It encodes CASRIFDTVNTEAFF. The entire variable domain, with the rest obtained from reference TRBV28 and TRBJ1-1, is as follows: DVKVTQSSRYLVKRTGEKVFLECVQDMDHENMFWYRQDPGLGLRLIYFSYDVKMKEKGDIPEGYSVSREKKERFSLILESASTNQTSMYLCASRIFDTVNTEAFFGQGTRLTVV.

The chain links TRBV28 to TRBJ2-7, with D tentatively TRBD1 (6 bases). The CDR3 sequence is 15 residues long. Germline-derived CDR1 and CDR2 are MDHEN and SYDVKM. Between the trimmed V and J ends, which lost 6 bases and 8 bases, there was a span of 23 bases. CDR3 nucleotides: TGTGCCAGCAGCTTTGGACGGAGGATACAGGGTCAGCAGTACTTC. Protein product: CASSFGRRIQGQQYF.

The chain joins TRBV6-1 to TRBJ2-7; 7 bases align to TRBD1. Germline CDR1 and CDR2: MNHNS and SASEGT. Trimming at V came to 6 bases and at J to 2 bases, leaving 4 bases not matched to a gene. There are 13 residues in the CDR3. CDR3 sequence: CASSLTGAYEQYF. DNA of the CDR3: TGTGCCAGCAGCCTAACAGGGGCCTACGAGCAGTACTTC.

The V and J genes are TRBV29-1 and TRBJ2-3; D is perhaps TRBD1 (5 bases). The germline V gene has CDR1 SQVTM and CDR2 ANQGSEA. The CDR3 is 14 amino acids. V lost 5 bases and J 5 bases, leaving 17 bases between the germline ends. The CDR3 nucleotides read TGCAGCGTTACCCGTGGCAGGGAAGGAGATACGCAGTATTTT. It encodes CSVTRGREGDTQYF.

Concerning this clone itself: The sample has other DNA sequences that encode this CDR3 too. The chain carries TRBV28 and TRBJ1-1, with no clear D. Germline assignment: CDR1 MDHEN and CDR2 SYDVKM. Between the trimmed V and J ends, which lost 6 bases and 5 bases, there was a span of 10 bases. This CDR3 has 12 amino acids. CDR3 sequence: CASSLSGTEAFF. The CDR3 DNA reads as TGTGCCAGCAGCCTGTCGGGGACTGAAGCTTTCTTT. Full variable domain (remainder filled in from reference TRBV28 and TRBJ1-1): DVKVTQSSRYLVKRTGEKVFLECVQDMDHENMFWYRQDPGLGLRLIYFSYDVKMKEKGDIPEGYSVSREKKERFSLILESASTNQTSMYLCASSLSGTEAFFGQGTRLTVV.

The chain uses TRBV28 and TRBJ2-7, with 7 positions matching TRBD2. The germline CDR1 and CDR2 sequences are MDHEN and SYDVKM. The CDR3 contains 14 residues. Trimming took 3 bases from V and 7 from J; bases not matched to a gene: 9. CDR3 DNA: TGTGCCAGCAGTTTGCGGGGGTCGACGAGGGAGCAGTACTTC. It translates to CASSLRGSTREQYF.

The chain carries TRBV5-1 and TRBJ2-7, with 8 bases aligning to TRBD2. The CDR3 totals 16 residues. V lost 0 bases, J lost 0 bases, and 5 bases stayed unmatched. Looked up from germline, CDR1 is SGHRS and CDR2 is YFSETQ. As DNA, the CDR3 is TGCGCCAGCAGCTTGGCCGGTGGACTAGCCTCCTACGAGCAGTACTTC. Residues: CASSLAGGLASYEQYF. The full variable domain, in which reference TRBV5-1 and TRBJ2-7 provide the parts outside the CDR3, is KAGVTQTPRYLIKTRGQQVTLSCSPISGHRSVSWYQQTPGQGLQFLFEYFSETQRNKGNFPGRFSGRQFSNSRSEMNVSTLELGDSALYLCASSLAGGLASYEQYFGPGTRLTVT.

A word on this clone: Other nucleotide sequences in the sample specify the same CDR3. This chain joins TRBV5-1 and TRBJ2-7, with 9 positions matching TRBD2. CDR3 length equals 14 residues. The junction had 2 bases not matched to a gene; V was cut back by 2 bases and J by 2 bases. Germline CDR1 is SGHRS and CDR2 is YFSETQ. In DNA form, the CDR3 reads TGCGCCAGCAGCTTCGGCGGGAGGGCCTACGAGCAGTACTTC. It translates to CASSFGGRAYEQYF.

This clone was found once. The genes are TRBV28 and TRBJ2-7, with 7 bases that match TRBD1. Germline CDR1 MDHEN, CDR2 SYDVKM. Trimming removed 5 bases from V and 3 bases from J; junction bases left unmatched: 13. The length of the CDR3 is 16 residues. The CDR3 DNA reads TGTGCCAGCAGTCAGGGACCGACAGGGTCAGGCTACGAGCAGTACTTC. Amino acids: CASSQGPTGSGYEQYF. Filled out from reference TRBV28 and TRBJ2-7, the complete variable domain reads DVKVTQSSRYLVKRTGEKVFLECVQDMDHENMFWYRQDPGLGLRLIYFSYDVKMKEKGDIPEGYSVSREKKERFSLILESASTNQTSMYLCASSQGPTGSGYEQYFGPGTRLTVT.

CDR3 coding DNA: TGTGCCAGCAGCTCGGACAGGGCCCACTACGAGCAGTACTTC. Amino acids: CASSSDRAHYEQYF. The chain joins TRBV7-9 to TRBJ2-7; 8 bases align to TRBD1. Germline assignment: CDR1 SEHNR and CDR2 FQNEAQ (reference sequence). The CDR3 loop spans 14 amino acids. J gave up 3 bases and V 4 bases, and 5 bases lay outside the gene matches.

The chain is built from TRBV7-9 and TRBJ1-5; TRBD1 might be the D (5 bases). The germline V and J ends were trimmed by 5 bases and 2 bases, with 10 bases remaining between them. The CDR3 is 14 amino acids. Germline lookup yields CDR1 SEHNR and CDR2 FQNEAQ (reference sequence). This CDR3 reads CASSQGPRNQPQHF. The CDR3 DNA is TGTGCCAGCAGCCAGGGTCCCCGCAATCAGCCCCAGCATTTT.

The genes are TRBV5-1 and TRBJ1-2; 7 bases agree with TRBD1. V lost 0 bases, J lost 7 bases, and 9 bases stayed unmatched. The germline V gene has CDR1 SGHRS and CDR2 YFSETQ. The CDR3 covers 15 residues. CDR3 protein: CASSLGSQGEGGYTF. CDR3 nucleotide sequence: TGCGCCAGCAGCTTGGGCTCCCAGGGGGAAGGTGGCTACACCTTC.

CDR3 DNA sequence: TGTGCCAGCAGCCGCCCGACTAGCGGATGGTACAATGAGCAGTTCTTC. As protein: CASSRPTSGWYNEQFF. This chain uses TRBV5-4 with TRBJ2-1, with 9 bases fitting TRBD2. V dropped 4 bases and J dropped 4; count of bases not matched to a gene: 9. The germline V gene encodes CDR1 SGHNT and CDR2 YYREEE (reference sequence). This CDR3 spans 16 amino acids.

This clone occurred many times. The V call is TRBV11-2, the J call TRBJ1-6, with 7 positions matching TRBD1. The CDR3 runs to 16 residues. Germline-derived CDR1 and CDR2 are SGHAT and FQNNGV. The J segment lost 10 bases and the V segment lost 4 bases, leaving 13 bases of the junction unmatched. The CDR3 DNA reads TGTGCCAGCAGCTCCACCGGGACAGCCTGGGGCTCACCCCTCCACTTT. Amino acid sequence: CASSSTGTAWGSPLHF.

This chain uses TRBV19 with TRBJ2-1; 9 bases match TRBD2. With 10 bases clipped from V and 6 bases from J, the junction kept 13 bases outside the gene matches. This CDR3 has 15 amino acids. Germline V gene data show CDR1 as LNHDA and CDR2 as SQIVND (reference sequence). The CDR3 loop is CATRGREGPGNEQFF. The CDR3, as DNA: TGTGCCACCAGAGGGCGGGAGGGCCCAGGCAATGAGCAGTTCTTC.

The V gene is TRBV28, the J gene TRBJ2-7; TRBD1 matches at 7 bases. Trimming cost V 3 bases and J 2 bases; bases outside gene matches: 4. This CDR3 spans 14 amino acids. The germline V gene has CDR1 MDHEN and CDR2 SYDVKM. The CDR3 nucleotides are TGTGCCAGCAGTTTGGTGCAGGGGGCCTACGAGCAGTACTTC. Translating gives CASSLVQGAYEQYF.

The chain links TRBV6-6 to TRBJ1-5; 7 bases fit TRBD1. V was clipped by 11 bases and J by 0 bases; unmatched bases: 4. CDR1 MNHNY and CDR2 SVGAGI come from the germline V gene (reference sequence). There are 13 residues in the CDR3. The CDR3 nucleotides are TGTGCCGCAGGGACAGATAGCAATCAGCCCCAGCATTTT. Translation: CAAGTDSNQPQHF.

The V call is TRBV7-3, the J call TRBJ2-1; 12 bases agree with TRBD1. The J segment lost 8 bases and the V segment lost 5 bases, leaving 10 bases of the junction unmatched. This CDR3 contains 16 residues. Per germline, CDR1 SGHTA and CDR2 FQGTGA. The CDR3 DNA reads TGTGCCAGCAGCGCAGGACCGGGACAGGGGGCCTATGAGCAGTTCTTC. Protein product: CASSAGPGQGAYEQFF.

This sequence joins TRBV18 and TRBJ2-3, with TRBD1 as a possible D gene (6 bases). V was shortened by 2 bases and J by 5 bases, with 20 bases between the two germline ends. CDR3 size: 17 residues. From germline, CDR1 is KGHSH and CDR2 LQKENI. The CDR3 nucleotides are TGTGCCAGCTCACCAGGTACAGGGACGACCCTTCGAGATACGCAGTATTTT. It yields the protein CASSPGTGTTLRDTQYF.

On this clone itself: The same CDR3 is also encoded by other DNA sequences in this sample. The chain combines TRBV5-4 with TRBJ1-1; D is uncertain. The ends were cut back, 2 bases at V and 0 bases at J, with 8 bases in the middle. Germline-derived CDR1 and CDR2 are SGHNT and YYREEE (reference sequence). The CDR3 is 14 residues long. The CDR3 here is CASSFRDMNTEAFF. The DNA for the CDR3 is TGTGCCAGCAGCTTTCGGGATATGAACACTGAAGCTTTCTTT.

The chain joins TRBV28 to TRBJ1-3; D is uncertain. V was cut by 5 bases and J by 4 bases, with 15 bases left in between. CDR1 and CDR2 from the germline V gene are MDHEN and SYDVKM. This CDR3 contains 15 residues. CDR3 residues: CASSSDYRMGNTIYF. Written as DNA, the CDR3 is TGTGCCAGCAGTAGCGACTACCGAATGGGAAACACCATATATTTT.

The sample holds a few counts of this clone. The rearrangement links TRBV11-2 to TRBJ1-2; no definite D call. This CDR3 is built from 12 residues. V dropped 4 bases and J dropped 3 bases, with 6 bases sitting between them. The germline V gene has CDR1 SGHAT and CDR2 FQNNGV. CDR3 sequence: CASSSWDYGYTF. The CDR3, as DNA: TGTGCCAGCAGCTCATGGGACTATGGCTACACCTTC.

The chain has TRBV5-5 and TRBJ1-3; 8 bases are a match to TRBD1. Trimming took 3 bases from V and 2 from J; bases not matched to a gene: 7. Germline values: CDR1 SGHKS, CDR2 YYEKEE (reference sequence). CDR3 length equals 16 residues. CDR3: CASSSTPRGPGNTIYF. CDR3 coding DNA: TGTGCCAGCAGCTCAACCCCCAGGGGGCCTGGAAACACCATATATTTT.

The CDR3 DNA reads TGTGCCAGCAGCCCGCGGGGTTTAGCTAACTATGGCTACACCTTC. This codes for CASSPRGLANYGYTF. This chain uses TRBV9 with TRBJ1-2, with D unresolved. V lost 4 bases and J 0 bases, leaving 13 bases between the germline ends. Germline loops: CDR1 SGDLS, CDR2 YYNGEE. The length of the CDR3 is 15 residues.

The J gene is TRBJ1-2, the V gene TRBV7-2; 8 bases are shared with TRBD1. J gave up 6 bases and V 5 bases, and 5 bases lay outside the gene matches. Per the germline V gene, CDR1 is SGHTA and CDR2 is FQGNSA. This CDR3 has 13 amino acids. CDR3 DNA sequence: TGTGCCAGCAGCCCGGGACAGGCGGATGGCTACACCTTC. Translating it yields CASSPGQADGYTF.